These 3 T cell receptor beta chains came from one sample sequenced in a study of brain T cells in children with intractable seizures. Only cases whose brain tissue showed the highest T cell transcript signatures were sequenced. TCRdb's copy holds only in-frame clones and misses some; the assay was immunoSEQ multiplex PCR. Of several thousand clones in the sample, around 73% are singletons; the top ten hold about 9%. Source: resected brain tissue, taken at surgery. The source is a boy younger than two with tuberous sclerosis and intractable seizures.

The rearrangement uses TRBV7-9 and TRBJ1-1; 7 positions agree with TRBD1. Trimming took 2 bases from V and 2 from J; bases not matched to a gene: 8. Per germline, CDR1 SEHNR and CDR2 FQNEAQ (reference sequence). The CDR3 runs to 16 residues. This chain's CDR3 is CASSLIWTGPNTEAFF. CDR3 nucleotide sequence: TGTGCCAGCAGCTTAATTTGGACAGGACCCAACACTGAAGCTTTCTTT.

Details on this clone: Relative to the germline gene, one junction end is altered; a read error may explain this. V is TRBV7-7 and J is TRBJ2-7, with TRBD1 identical over 8 bases. Germline CDR1 SSHAT, CDR2 FNYEAQ (reference sequence). The CDR3 runs 16 residues. This chain's CDR3 is CASSLGVGTGANEQYF. In nucleotides, the CDR3 is TGTGCTAGCAGCTTAGGGGTCGGGACAGGCGCTAACGAGCAGTACTTC.

This chain's CDR3 is CASSLDRGRVNQPQHF. CDR3 nucleotides: TGTGCCAGCAGCCTAGACAGGGGGCGCGTCAATCAGCCCCAGCATTTT. The V call is TRBV7-8, the J call TRBJ1-5; 10 nucleotides agree with TRBD1. The trim removed 5 bases at V and 3 bases at J, leaving 7 bases unmatched. Germline V gene sequence: CDR1 SGHVS, CDR2 FQNEAQ. This CDR3 is built from 16 residues. The full variable domain, in which reference TRBV7-8 and TRBJ1-5 provide the parts outside the CDR3, is GAGVSQSPRYKVAKRGQDVALRCDPISGHVSLFWYQQALGQGPEFLTYFQNEAQLDKSGLPSDRFFAERPEGSVSTLKIQRTQQEDSAVYLCASSLDRGRVNQPQHFGDGTRLSIL.